This T cell receptor beta chain is drawn from a study of cytomegalovirus exposure and HLA in healthy donors (dated by TCRdb to 2016 to 2017). For context, the study as a whole: An earlier analysis of 587 of the donors reported 276 Gb of sequence data and 95 million to 140 million unique TCR beta sequences obtained from roughly 180 million T cells. Of the 300 to 400 genotyped donors, approximately 83% fell in the genetic ancestry cluster associated with self-reported Caucasian donors. Alongside the repertoire data, information on donor age, sex, ethnicity and CMV serostatus was compiled. Besides the first cohort of roughly 640 subjects, a separate validation cohort made up of 120 or so different subjects was used. The study used immunosequencing to profile the T cell repertoires of approximately 650 subjects and linked those repertoires to cytomegalovirus serostatus. In a later genetic analysis, genome-wide SNP genotypes for about three fifths of the 666 donors were used, and that subset was treated as a discovery cohort. The study was designed to test whether signatures of past pathogen exposure could be identified by cataloging public T cell receptors. An early release covering roughly 600 HLA-typed donors comprised roughly 300 gigabases of sequencing data and approximately 85 million unique TCR sequences. High-throughput TCR immunosequencing, statistical association of individual TCRs with disease status, and machine learning were combined to predict cytomegalovirus infection status. Every repertoire in the discovery cohort had been generated on one and the same sequencing platform. Typing coverage varied by locus: roughly 629-630 donors for A, B, C, DRB1 and DQB1; approximately 560 for DQA1; around 570 for DPA1; fewer than 480 for DPB1. A later analysis re-analyzed previously published TCR beta repertoires from hundreds of donors and added high-resolution HLA genotyping to study TCR occurrence patterns. Rather than using new phenotypic data, the later analysis identified candidate immune exposures from TCR beta sequences and from how often those sequences occurred across donors. Because of strong linkage in the cohort, roughly five DR-DQ haplotypes were treated as single units for association and clustering. Among some 410 genotyped donors of the cohort, an average of around 240,000 unique TCR beta nucleotide sequences were sequenced per donor, roughly 20% of them non-productive. Class I and class II HLA loci were covered by the typing at four-digit resolution. An earlier analysis of 587 of the donors used high-throughput TCR beta sequencing to judge whether each TCR beta V gene segment behaved as functional or pseudogenic.

From its cysteine to its phenylalanine, the CDR3 spans 16 amino acids. The only DNA kept is the CDR3, 48 bases in frame from the first base. In the germline V gene, CDR1 corresponds to SGDLS and CDR2 to YYNGEE. Clipping removes 3 bases from V and 2 bases from J, with 6 as the unmatched junction base count. In total, approximately 700 healthy bone marrow donors made up the cohort. Cohort members were all nominally healthy when sampled, although unrecorded immune exposures were likely present. The donor was CMV seronegative and was included in the group of around 320 seronegative cohort members. A peripheral blood sample was provided by each donor, and peripheral blood mononuclear cells were used for TCR beta sequencing. Genomic DNA extraction from the blood cell samples was performed with the Qiagen DNeasy Blood Extraction Kit. Study-level results and caveats: Correlated functional status among segregating V segments might reflect linkage disequilibrium, but an unknown experimental factor could not be ruled out. Some IMGT-functional V segments, including TRBV6-2 and TRBV6-3, could not be distinguished by the 87-base-pair reads and were therefore excluded. According to the authors, the approach could potentially be generalized to other disease states and immunological phenotypes. An earlier analysis of approximately 600 of the donors showed that most TCR beta V segments appeared in productive rearrangements either about 87% or about 30% of the time, which broadly matched IMGT annotations. Compared with the roughly 670-donor mean, donors in an Asian-associated ancestry cluster had fewer N-insertions in productive TCRs, according to a later genetic analysis. A cluster of highly shared sequence variants was judged likely to be a technical artifact of the sequencing pipeline. A later analysis found that TCR association rates varied across HLA loci, with DRB1 alleles showing the most associated TCRs and HLA-C alleles the fewest. Because HLA typing was missing for some donors at each locus, association tests included only the typed subset. The study listed 150 to 200 TCR beta chains as associated with cytomegalovirus. In this cohort, only TCR beta chains were sequenced, and detectable features were limited by the absence of alpha or paired-chain data. When HLA alleles, especially DR and DQ, strongly co-occurred, attributing TCR associations to individual alleles was difficult. In a later analysis, several top co-occurrence clusters were reported to appear linked to parvovirus B19, influenza, CMV and Epstein-Barr virus. Three of the identified cytomegalovirus-associated TCR beta chains were confirmed in vitro to be specific for cytomegalovirus antigens. Compared with equally common non-associated chains, HLA-associated TCR beta chains in a later analysis were more clonally expanded and had lower generation probabilities. Immune exposure information for the cohort was limited to CMV serostatus. A further reported finding was that TCR beta sequences accurately predicted the HLA-A and HLA-B alleles for most subjects in the first cohort. An association between a missense DCLRE1C variant and V-gene and J-gene trimming of TCR beta chains was found in a later genetic analysis and replicated in an independent cohort. Because counts were too low, roughly 16 rarely observed V segments, including chromosome 9 orphons, were excluded from the earlier analysis of fewer than 650 of the donors. The classifier was reported to diagnose cytomegalovirus status with high specificity and sensitivity in both the original and validation cohorts. At a false discovery rate of 0.05, a later analysis linked some 17,000 TCR beta sequences to specific HLA alleles. Across donors, most TCR sequences were observed very rarely, whereas some public TCRs were present in many individuals. Presence/absence analyses assumed roughly uniform sequencing depth across donors, an assumption that may not hold. According to a later analysis, most CMV-associated TCR beta chains appeared to be HLA-restricted, and the HLA associations seemed to be driven largely by CMV exposure.

The protocol used for the library was the immunoSEQ multiplex PCR assay. For the multiplex PCR, a mixture combining 60 forward primers for TCR Vbeta segments and 13 reverse primers for TCR Jbeta segments was used. Amplification of the CDR3 region of rearranged TCR beta genes was performed with a multiplex PCR assay on genomic DNA. The amplified TCR beta libraries were sequenced on the Illumina HiSeq System as 87-base-pair reads. The paper's processing steps were these. A later analysis tallied tens of millions of unique TCR beta chains across the approximately 670 repertoires, and around 12 million of those chains were shared by two or more donors. Raw reads were error-corrected and collapsed into unique sequences with a nearest-neighbor algorithm that merged closely related sequences to remove PCR and sequencing errors. V, D and J gene segments were assigned by aligning CDR3 sequences to IMGT reference sequences. For a sequence to be retained, a match of at least six nucleotides was required to both a V gene segment and a J gene segment. A rearrangement counted as productive if the CDR3 had no stop codons and remained in frame with V and J, and every other rearrangement counted as non-productive. CDR3 was defined according to IMGT convention as the region running from the second conserved V-encoded cysteine to the conserved J-encoded phenylalanine. Sequences without an unambiguous match to a single V gene segment were excluded from the earlier analysis of about 640 of the donors. In an earlier analysis of approximately 610 of the donors, V segments were called functional above 56.7% productive rearrangements and were called segregating when the between-donor standard deviation exceeded 5%. A statistical classification framework was built to diagnose cytomegalovirus status from the catalog of TCR beta chain sequences. V and J gene assignment, in a later analysis, came from comparing TCR nucleotide sequences with IMGT/GENE-DB human TR gene sequences. The TCRdist pipeline was used in a later analysis to assign CDR3 sequences and most-parsimonious VDJ recombination scenarios. In a later analysis, each TCR beta chain was defined by its CDR3 amino acid sequence together with its V-gene family, and reads lacking a unique V-gene family were excluded. As a way to deal with suspected cross-contamination and a sequencing artifact, a later analysis dropped nearly 600 nucleotide sequences that were highly shared and had low generation probability. In a later analysis, a clonal expansion index for each public chain was calculated from normalized within-repertoire ranks of inferred template counts. In a later analysis, generation probabilities were computed using a VDJ recombination model fitted to out-of-frame rearrangements, and the results were checked against IGoR. In a later analysis, TCR-TCR, TCR-HLA and TCR-CMV co-occurrence was scored with hypergeometric tests, and a repertoire-size bias correction was applied to TCR pairs. False discovery rates were estimated in a later analysis by permuting HLA or CMV assignments 20 times. In a later analysis, co-occurring TCRs were grouped using DBSCAN, and TCRdist sequence similarity was added for clustering within HLA-allele-positive subsets. For co-occurrence clustering, repertoires with fewer than 30,000 or more than 120,000 public chains were excluded, along with about five repertoires with anomalous nucleotide sharing. TCRdb retrieved this table from immuneACCESS and kept in-frame rearrangements only. Not all clones are present; in checked studies, unresolved V genes account for under half, and no reason is known for the remainder. That table gives V, J and clone size, and the DNA gave D and trimming. The sample records roughly 150,000 clones, roughly 80% of which are singletons. Clones ranked in the top ten supply approximately 1.5% of the sample.

As to this clone: Its antigen is not yet known. Base-call qualities are not available, and no considerably larger clone is one nucleotide away.

The rearranged chain carries TRBV9 and TRBJ2-1, and TRBD1 matches 9 of the central bases. Sequencing was done on a sample of PBMCs. The clonotype was recovered from a male donor in good health and CMV-seronegative. The CDR3 sequence is CASSAKTGGPYNEQFF. The DNA sequence is as follows: TGTGCCAGCAGCGCAAAGACAGGGGGGCCCTACAATGAGCAGTTCTTC.